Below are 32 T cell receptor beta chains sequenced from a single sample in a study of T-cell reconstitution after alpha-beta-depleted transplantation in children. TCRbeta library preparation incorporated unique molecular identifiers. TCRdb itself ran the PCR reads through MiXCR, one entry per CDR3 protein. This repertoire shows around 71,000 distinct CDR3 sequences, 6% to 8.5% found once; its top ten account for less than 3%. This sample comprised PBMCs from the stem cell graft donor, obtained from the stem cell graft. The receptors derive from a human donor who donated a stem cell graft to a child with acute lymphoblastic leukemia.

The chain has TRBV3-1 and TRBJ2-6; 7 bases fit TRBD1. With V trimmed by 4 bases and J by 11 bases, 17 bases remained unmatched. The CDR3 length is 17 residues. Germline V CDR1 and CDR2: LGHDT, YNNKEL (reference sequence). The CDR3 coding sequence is TGTGCCAGCAGCCCGACAGGGCCTTTATCTGGGTCCTACGTCCTGACTTTC. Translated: CASSPTGPLSGSYVLTF.

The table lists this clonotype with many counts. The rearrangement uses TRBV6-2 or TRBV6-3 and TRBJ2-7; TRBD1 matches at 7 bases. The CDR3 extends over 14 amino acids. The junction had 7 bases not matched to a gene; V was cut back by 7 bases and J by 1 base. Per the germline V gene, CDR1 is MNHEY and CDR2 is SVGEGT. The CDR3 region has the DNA TGTGCCAGCACCTACGAGACAGGGTCCTACGAGCAGTACTTC. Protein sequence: CASTYETGSYEQYF.

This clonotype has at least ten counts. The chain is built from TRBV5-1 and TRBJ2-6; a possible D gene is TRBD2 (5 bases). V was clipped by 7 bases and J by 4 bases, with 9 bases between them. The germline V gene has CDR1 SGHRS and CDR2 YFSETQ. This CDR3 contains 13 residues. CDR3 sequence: CASQLAGANVLTF. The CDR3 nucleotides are TGCGCCAGCCAATTAGCGGGGGCCAACGTCCTGACTTTC.

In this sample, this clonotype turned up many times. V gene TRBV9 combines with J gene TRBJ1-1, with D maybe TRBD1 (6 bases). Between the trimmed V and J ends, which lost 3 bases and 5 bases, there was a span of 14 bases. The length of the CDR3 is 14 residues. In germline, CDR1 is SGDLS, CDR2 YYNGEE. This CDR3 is CASSGDGGWTEAFF. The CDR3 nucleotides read TGTGCCAGCAGCGGAGATGGGGGCTGGACTGAAGCTTTCTTT. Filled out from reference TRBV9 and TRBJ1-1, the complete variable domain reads DSGVTQTPKHLITATGQRVTLRCSPRSGDLSVYWYQQSLDQGLQFLIQYYNGEERAKGNILERFSAQQFPDLHSELNLSSLELGDSALYFCASSGDGGWTEAFFGQGTRLTVV.

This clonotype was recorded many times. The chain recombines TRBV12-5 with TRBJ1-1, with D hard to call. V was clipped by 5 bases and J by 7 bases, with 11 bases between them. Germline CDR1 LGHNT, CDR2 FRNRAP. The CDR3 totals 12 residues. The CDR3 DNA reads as TGTGCTAGTGGTAACCATCTGGGTGAAGCTTTCTTT. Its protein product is CASGNHLGEAFF.

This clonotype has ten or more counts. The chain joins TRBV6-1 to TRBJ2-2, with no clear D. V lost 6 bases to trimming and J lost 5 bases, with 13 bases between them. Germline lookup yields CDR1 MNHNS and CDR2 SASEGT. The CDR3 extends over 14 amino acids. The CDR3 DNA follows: TGTGCCAGCAGGTCGAGTCGACGTACCGGGGAGCTGTTTTTT. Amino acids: CASRSSRRTGELFF.

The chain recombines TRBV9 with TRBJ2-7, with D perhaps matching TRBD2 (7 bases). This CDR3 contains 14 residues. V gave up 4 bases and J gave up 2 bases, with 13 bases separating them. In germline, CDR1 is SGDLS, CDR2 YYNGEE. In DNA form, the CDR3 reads TGTGCCAGCAGCCCCATAGGGGGGGCCTACGAGCAGTACTTC. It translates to CASSPIGGAYEQYF.

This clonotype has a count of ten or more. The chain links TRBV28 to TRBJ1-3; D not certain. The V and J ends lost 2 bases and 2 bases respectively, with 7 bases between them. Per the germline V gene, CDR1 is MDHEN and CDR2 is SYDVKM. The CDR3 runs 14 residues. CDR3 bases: TGTGCCAGCAGTTTAGATGTCACTGGAAACACCATATATTTT. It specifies CASSLDVTGNTIYF. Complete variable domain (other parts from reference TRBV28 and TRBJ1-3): DVKVTQSSRYLVKRTGEKVFLECVQDMDHENMFWYRQDPGLGLRLIYFSYDVKMKEKGDIPEGYSVSREKKERFSLILESASTNQTSMYLCASSLDVTGNTIYFGEGSWLTVV.

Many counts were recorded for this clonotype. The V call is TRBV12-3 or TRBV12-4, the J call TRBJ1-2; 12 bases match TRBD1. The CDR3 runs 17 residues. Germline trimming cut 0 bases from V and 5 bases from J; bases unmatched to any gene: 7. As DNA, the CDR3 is TGTGCCAGCAGTTTAGCCTCCGGGACAGGGGGCGCGTATGGCTACACCTTC. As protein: CASSLASGTGGAYGYTF.

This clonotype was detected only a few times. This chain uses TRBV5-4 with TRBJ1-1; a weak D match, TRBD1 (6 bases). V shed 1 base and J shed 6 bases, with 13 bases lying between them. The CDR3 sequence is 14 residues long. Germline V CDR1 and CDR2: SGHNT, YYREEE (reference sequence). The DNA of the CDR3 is TGTGCCAGCAGCTTGTTAGAAGGGGGATCTGAAGCTTTCTTT. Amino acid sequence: CASSLLEGGSEAFF.

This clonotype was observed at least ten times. In DNA, the CDR3 is TGCAGTGCTCCTGACAGGGTGGATGGAAACACCATATATTTT. This codes for CSAPDRVDGNTIYF. The chain is built from TRBV20-1 and TRBJ1-3, with 7 bases fitting TRBD1. From germline, CDR1 is DFQATT and CDR2 SNEGSKA (reference sequence). V lost 5 bases, J lost 3 bases, and 7 bases stayed unmatched. The CDR3 consists of 14 residues.

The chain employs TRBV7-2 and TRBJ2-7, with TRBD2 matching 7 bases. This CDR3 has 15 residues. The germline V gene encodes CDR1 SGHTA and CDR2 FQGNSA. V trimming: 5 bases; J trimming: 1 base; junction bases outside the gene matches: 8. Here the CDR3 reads CASSRTSDTSYEQYF. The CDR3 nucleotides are TGTGCCAGCAGCCGCACTAGCGACACGTCCTACGAGCAGTACTTC.

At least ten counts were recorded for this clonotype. CDR3 nucleotides: TGTGCCAGTAGCAACACTGGAGGAACGGGTTACGAGCAGTACTTC. This sequence encodes CASSNTGGTGYEQYF. The chain employs TRBV19 and TRBJ2-7; weak D call: TRBD2 (5 bases). Trimming shortened V by 6 bases and J by 4 bases, and 19 bases separated the two germline ends. Germline loops: CDR1 LNHDA, CDR2 SQIVND (reference sequence). This CDR3 is built from 15 residues.

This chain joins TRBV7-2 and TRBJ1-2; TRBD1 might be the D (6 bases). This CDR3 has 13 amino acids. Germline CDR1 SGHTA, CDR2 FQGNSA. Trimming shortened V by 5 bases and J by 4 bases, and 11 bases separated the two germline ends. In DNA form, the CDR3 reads TGTGCCAGCAGCCCCGGGGGCGGCTATGGCTACACCTTC. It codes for CASSPGGGYGYTF.

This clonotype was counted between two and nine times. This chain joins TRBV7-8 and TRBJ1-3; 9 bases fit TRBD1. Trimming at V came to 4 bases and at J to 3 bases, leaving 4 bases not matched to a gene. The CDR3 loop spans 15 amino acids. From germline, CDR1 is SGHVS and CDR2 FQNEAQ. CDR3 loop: CASSSTGGFGNTIYF. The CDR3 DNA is TGTGCCAGCAGCTCGACAGGGGGGTTTGGAAACACCATATATTTT.

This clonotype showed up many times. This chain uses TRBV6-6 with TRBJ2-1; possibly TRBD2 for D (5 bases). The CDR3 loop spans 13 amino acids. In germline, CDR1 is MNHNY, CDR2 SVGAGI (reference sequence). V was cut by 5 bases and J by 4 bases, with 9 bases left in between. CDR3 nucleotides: TGTGCCAGCAGTACAACTAGTTACAATGAGCAGTTCTTC. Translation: CASSTTSYNEQFF.

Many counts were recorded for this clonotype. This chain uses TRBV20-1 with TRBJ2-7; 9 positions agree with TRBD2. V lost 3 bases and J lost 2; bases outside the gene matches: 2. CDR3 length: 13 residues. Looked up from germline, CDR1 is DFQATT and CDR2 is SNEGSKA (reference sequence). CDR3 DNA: TGCAGTGCTAGGACTAGCGGCACCTACGAGCAGTACTTC. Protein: CSARTSGTYEQYF.

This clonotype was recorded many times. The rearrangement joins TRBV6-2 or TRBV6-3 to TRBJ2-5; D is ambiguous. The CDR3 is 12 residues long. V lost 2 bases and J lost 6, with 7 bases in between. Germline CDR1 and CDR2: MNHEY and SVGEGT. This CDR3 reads CASSYPPQTQYF. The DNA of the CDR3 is TGTGCCAGCAGTTACCCCCCTCAGACCCAGTACTTC.

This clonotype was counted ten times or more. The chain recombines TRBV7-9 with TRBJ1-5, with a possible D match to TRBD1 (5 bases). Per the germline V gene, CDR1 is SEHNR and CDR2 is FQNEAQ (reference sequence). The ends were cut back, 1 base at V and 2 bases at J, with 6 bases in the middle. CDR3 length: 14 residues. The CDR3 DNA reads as TGTGCCAGCAGCTTAGGAGGGGGCAATCAGCCCCAGCATTTT. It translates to CASSLGGGNQPQHF.

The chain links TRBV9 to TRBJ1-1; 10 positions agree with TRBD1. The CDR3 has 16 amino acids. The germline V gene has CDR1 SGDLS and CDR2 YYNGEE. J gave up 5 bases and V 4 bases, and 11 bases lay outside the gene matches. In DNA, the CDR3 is TGTGCCAGCAGCCCAGAGGGACAGGGGAGAGGAACTGAAGCTTTCTTT. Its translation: CASSPEGQGRGTEAFF.

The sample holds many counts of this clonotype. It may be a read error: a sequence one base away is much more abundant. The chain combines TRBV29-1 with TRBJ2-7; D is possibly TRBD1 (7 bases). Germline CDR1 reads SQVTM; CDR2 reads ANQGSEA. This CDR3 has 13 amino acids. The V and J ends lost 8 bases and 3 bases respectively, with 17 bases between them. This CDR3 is CSIVPGGSYEQYF. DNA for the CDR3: TGCAGCATTGTTCCAGGGGGGAGCTACGAGCAGTACTTC.

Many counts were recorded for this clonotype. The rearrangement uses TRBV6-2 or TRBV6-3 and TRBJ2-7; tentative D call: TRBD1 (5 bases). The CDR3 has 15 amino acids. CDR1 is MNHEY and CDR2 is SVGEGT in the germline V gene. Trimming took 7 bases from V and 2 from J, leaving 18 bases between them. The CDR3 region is CASTKDGAGPYEQYF. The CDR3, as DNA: TGTGCCAGCACCAAGGATGGGGCCGGGCCCTACGAGCAGTACTTC.

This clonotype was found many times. CDR3 nucleotide sequence: TGCGCCAGCAGCCAAATTGGCGACACCGGGGAGCTGTTTTTT. Protein sequence: CASSQIGDTGELFF. J is TRBJ2-2 and V is TRBV4-3; D remains unclear. Germline V gene lookup returns CDR1 LGHNA and CDR2 YSLEER. This CDR3 comprises 14 residues. V lost 2 bases to trimming and J lost 3 bases, with 7 bases between them.

CDR3 residues: CASSYEGSPYGYTF. CDR3 in DNA: TGTGCCAGCAGTTACGAGGGTAGTCCCTATGGCTACACCTTC. V usage is TRBV6-2 or TRBV6-3 and J usage is TRBJ1-2; D is ambiguous. CDR3 length: 14 amino acids. CDR1 and CDR2 from the germline V gene are MNHEY and SVGEGT. Trimming stripped 2 bases from V and 4 bases from J, with 11 bases between.

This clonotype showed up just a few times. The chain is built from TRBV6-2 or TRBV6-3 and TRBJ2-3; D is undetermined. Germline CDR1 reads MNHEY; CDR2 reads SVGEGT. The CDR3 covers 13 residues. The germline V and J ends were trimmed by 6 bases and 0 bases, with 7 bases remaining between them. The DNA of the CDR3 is TGTGCCAGCAGACTAAAAAGCACAGATACGCAGTATTTT. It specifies CASRLKSTDTQYF.

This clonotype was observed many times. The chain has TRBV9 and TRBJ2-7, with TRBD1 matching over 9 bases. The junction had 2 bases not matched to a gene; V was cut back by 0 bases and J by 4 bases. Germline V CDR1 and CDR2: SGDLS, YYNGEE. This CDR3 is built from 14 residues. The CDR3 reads CASSVETGGYEQYF. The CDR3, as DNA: TGTGCCAGCAGCGTAGAGACAGGGGGATACGAGCAGTACTTC.

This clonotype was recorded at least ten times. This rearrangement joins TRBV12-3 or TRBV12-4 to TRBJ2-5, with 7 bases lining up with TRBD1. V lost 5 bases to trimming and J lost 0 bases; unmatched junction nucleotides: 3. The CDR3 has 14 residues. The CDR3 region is CASSPGQNQETQYF. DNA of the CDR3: TGTGCCAGCAGTCCGGGACAGAACCAAGAGACCCAGTACTTC.

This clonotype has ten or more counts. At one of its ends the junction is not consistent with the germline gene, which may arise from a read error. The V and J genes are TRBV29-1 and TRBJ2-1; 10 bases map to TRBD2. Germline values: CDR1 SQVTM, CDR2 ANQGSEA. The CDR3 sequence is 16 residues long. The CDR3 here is CSVEGLAEGSYNEQFF. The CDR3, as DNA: TGCAGCGTGGAAGGACTAGCGGAGGGCTCCTACAATGAGCAGTTCTTC.

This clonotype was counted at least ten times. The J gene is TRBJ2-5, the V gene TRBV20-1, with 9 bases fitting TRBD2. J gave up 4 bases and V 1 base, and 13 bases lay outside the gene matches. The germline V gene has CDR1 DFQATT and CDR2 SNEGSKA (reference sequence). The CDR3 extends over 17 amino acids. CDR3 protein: CSARGFSGGRERETQYF. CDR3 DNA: TGCAGTGCTAGAGGTTTTAGCGGGGGCCGGGAACGAGAGACCCAGTACTTC.

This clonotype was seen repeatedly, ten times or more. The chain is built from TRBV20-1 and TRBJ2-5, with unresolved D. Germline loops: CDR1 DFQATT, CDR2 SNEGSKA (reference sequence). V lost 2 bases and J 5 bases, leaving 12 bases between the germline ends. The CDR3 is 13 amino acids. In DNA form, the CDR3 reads TGCAGTGCTAGAACCGGCCATCGGGAGACCCAGTACTTC. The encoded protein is CSARTGHRETQYF.

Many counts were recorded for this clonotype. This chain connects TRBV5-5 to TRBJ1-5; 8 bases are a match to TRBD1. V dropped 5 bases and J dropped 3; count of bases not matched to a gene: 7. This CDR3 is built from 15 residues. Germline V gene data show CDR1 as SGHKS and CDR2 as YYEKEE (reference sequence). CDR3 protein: CASSSDRALNQPQHF. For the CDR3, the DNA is TGTGCCAGCAGTTCGGACAGGGCCCTCAATCAGCCCCAGCATTTT.

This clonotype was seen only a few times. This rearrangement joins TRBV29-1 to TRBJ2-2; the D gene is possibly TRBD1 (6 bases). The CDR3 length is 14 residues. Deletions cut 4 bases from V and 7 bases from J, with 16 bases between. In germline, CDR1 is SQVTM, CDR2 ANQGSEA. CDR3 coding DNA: TGCAGCGTTGCCCGGGACACCAAGAGCGGGGAGCTGTTTTTT. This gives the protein CSVARDTKSGELFF.